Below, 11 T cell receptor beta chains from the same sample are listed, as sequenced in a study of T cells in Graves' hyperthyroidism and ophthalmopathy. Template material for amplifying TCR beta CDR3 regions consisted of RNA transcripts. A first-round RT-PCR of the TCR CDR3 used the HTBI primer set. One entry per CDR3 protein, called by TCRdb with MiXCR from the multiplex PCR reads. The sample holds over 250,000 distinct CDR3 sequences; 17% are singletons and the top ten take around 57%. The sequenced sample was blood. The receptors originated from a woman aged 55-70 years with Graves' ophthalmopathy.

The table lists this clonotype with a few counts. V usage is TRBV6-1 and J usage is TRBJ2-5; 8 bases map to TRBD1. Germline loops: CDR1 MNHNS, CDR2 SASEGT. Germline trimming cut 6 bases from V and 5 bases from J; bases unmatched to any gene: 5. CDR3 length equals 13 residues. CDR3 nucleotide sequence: TGTGCCAGCAGGGGCAGGGGGCCGGAGACCCAGTACTTC. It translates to CASRGRGPETQYF.

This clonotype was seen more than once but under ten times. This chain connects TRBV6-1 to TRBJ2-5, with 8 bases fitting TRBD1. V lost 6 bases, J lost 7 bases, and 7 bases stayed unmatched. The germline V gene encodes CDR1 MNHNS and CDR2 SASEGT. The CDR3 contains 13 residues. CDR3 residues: CASRPGTGLTQYF. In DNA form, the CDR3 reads TGTGCCAGCAGACCCGGGACAGGACTGACCCAGTACTTC.

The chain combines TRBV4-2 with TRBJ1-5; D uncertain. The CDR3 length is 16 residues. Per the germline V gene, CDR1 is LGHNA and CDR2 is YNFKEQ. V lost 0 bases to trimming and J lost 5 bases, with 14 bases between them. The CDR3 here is CASSQDGVGLDQPQHF. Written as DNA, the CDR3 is TGTGCCAGCAGCCAAGATGGGGTGGGTTTGGATCAGCCCCAGCATTTT.

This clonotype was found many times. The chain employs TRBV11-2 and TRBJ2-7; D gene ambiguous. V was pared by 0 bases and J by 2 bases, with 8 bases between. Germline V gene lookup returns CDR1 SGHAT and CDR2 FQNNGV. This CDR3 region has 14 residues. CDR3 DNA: TGTGCCAGCAGCTTAGACAGGAGTGCCTACGAGCAGTACTTC. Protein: CASSLDRSAYEQYF.

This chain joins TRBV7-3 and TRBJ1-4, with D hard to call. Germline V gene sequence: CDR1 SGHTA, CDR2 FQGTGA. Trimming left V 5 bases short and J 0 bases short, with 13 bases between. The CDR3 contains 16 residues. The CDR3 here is CASSTTPPATNEKLFF. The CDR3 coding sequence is TGTGCCAGCAGCACAACCCCCCCTGCAACTAATGAAAAACTGTTTTTT.

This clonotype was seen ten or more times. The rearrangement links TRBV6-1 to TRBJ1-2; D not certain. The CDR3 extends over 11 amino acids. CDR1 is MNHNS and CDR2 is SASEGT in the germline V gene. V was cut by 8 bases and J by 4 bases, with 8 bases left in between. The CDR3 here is CASLQTYGYTF. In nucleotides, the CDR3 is TGTGCCAGCCTACAAACCTATGGCTACACCTTC.

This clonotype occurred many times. CDR3 DNA: TGTGCCAGCAGCTTGGAGGTGGCAACCTATGGCTACACCTTC. It is translated as CASSLEVATYGYTF. This chain connects TRBV5-8 to TRBJ1-2, with D hard to call. The ends were cut back, 0 bases at V and 4 bases at J, with 10 bases in the middle. CDR1 SGHTS and CDR2 YDEGEE come from the germline V gene. The length of the CDR3 is 14 residues.

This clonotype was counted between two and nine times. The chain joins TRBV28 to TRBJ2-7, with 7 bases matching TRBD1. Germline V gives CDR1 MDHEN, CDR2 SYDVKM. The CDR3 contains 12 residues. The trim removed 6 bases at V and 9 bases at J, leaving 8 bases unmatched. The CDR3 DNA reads TGTGCCAGCAGATTTACCGACAGGGCGCAGTACTTC. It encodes CASRFTDRAQYF.

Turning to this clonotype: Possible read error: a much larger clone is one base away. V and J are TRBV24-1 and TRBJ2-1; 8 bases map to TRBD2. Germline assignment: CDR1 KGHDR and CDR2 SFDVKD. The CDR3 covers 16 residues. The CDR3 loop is CATSDLRAGDYSEQFF. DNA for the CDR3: TGTGCCACCAGTGATTTAAGAGCGGGAGATTACAGTGAGCAGTTCTTC.

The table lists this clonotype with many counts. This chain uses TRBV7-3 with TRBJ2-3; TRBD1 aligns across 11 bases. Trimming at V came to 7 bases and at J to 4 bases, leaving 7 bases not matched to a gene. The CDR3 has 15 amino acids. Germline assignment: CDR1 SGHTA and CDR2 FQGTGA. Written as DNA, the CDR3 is TGTGCCAGCACCCGGACAGGGGGCACATCAGATACGCAGTATTTT. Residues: CASTRTGGTSDTQYF.

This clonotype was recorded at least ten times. The CDR3 DNA sequence: TGTGCCAGCAGTCCCCTAGCGGGAGGAGGGGAGCTGTTTTTT. Protein: CASSPLAGGGELFF. V is TRBV27 and J is TRBJ2-2; 11 nucleotides align to TRBD2. From germline, CDR1 is MNHEY and CDR2 SMNVEV (reference sequence). Trimming removed 5 bases from V and 8 bases from J; junction bases left unmatched: 4. The CDR3 length is 14 residues.